This TCR beta chain was sequenced in a study of blood T cell repertoires in COVID-19. Study summary: T cells, B-cell-depleted T cells, or PBMCs supplied cDNA or gDNA.

CDR1 is SGHDN, CDR2 FVKESK, per germline. The length of the CDR3 is 12 residues. V lost 1 base to trimming and J lost 8 bases, with 8 bases between them. The repertoire was sequenced with immunoSEQ multiplex PCR; TCRdb's copy has only in-frame clones and lacks some. The profile shows just under 150,000 clones, approximately 90% of them singletons. The rearrangement joins TRBV14 to TRBJ1-2; D is uncertain. The sequence was collected from a woman aged 45 to 65 with acute or convalescent COVID-19. The specimen was peripheral blood. This chain's CDR3 is CASSQGGAGYTF. DNA for the CDR3: TGTGCCAGCAGCCAAGGAGGAGCCGGCTACACCTTC.